In its sample, the clone carrying this T cell receptor (beta chain) was seen a few times. Its antigen is not identified. TCRdb re-called the 5' RACE reads with MiXCR, one entry per CDR3 protein. Seen here are around 670,000 distinct CDR3 sequences, 5.5% to 6.5% observed once, and the top ten hold around 1.7%. The V gene end was trimmed by 4 bases and the J gene end by 5 bases; junction bases not matched to a gene: 6. Germline loops: CDR1 SGHDT, CDR2 YYEEEE. The CDR3 is made up of 14 amino acids. This specimen comes from a study of identical twins. Findings and caveats of the study: Potential partial confounding of zero-insertion analyses by invariant MAIT and iNKT cells was noted. Abundant beta clonotypes from cord blood bore fewer insertions; memory repertoires lacked this pattern. Findings came from cross-sectional statistics, without long-term follow-up of donors.

This chain links TRBV5-6 with TRBJ2-7; TRBD1 aligns across 10 bases. The sequence derives from a young man in good health. The sample consisted of naive T cells sorted from blood. The CDR3 sequence: CASSTGTGVDEQYF. Written as DNA, the CDR3 is TGTGCCAGCAGCACCGGGACAGGGGTTGACGAGCAGTACTTC.